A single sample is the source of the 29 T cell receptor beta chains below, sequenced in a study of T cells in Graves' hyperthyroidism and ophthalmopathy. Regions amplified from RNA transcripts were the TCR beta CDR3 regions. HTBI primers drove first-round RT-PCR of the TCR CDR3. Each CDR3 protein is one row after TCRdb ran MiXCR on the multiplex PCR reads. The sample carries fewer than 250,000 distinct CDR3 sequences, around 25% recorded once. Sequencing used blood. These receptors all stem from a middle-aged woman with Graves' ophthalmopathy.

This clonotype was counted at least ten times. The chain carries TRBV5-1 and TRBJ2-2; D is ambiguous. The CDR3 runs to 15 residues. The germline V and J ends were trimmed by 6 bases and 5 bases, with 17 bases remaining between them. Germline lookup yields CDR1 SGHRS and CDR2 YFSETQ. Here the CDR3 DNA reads TGCGCCAGCACCCCCGTGGTTCTGGGTACCGGGGAGCTGTTTTTT. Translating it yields CASTPVVLGTGELFF.

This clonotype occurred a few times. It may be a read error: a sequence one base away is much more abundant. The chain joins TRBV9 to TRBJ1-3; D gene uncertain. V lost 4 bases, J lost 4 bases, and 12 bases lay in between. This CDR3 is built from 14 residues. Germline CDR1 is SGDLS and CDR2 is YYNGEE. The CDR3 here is CASSSGILGNTIYF. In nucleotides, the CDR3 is TGTGCCAGCAGCTCGGGTATCTTGGGAAACACCATATATTTT.

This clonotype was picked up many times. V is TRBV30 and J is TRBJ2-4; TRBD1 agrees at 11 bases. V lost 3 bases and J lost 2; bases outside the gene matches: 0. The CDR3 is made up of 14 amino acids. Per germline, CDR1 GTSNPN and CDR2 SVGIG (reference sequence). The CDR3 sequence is CAWRDRGPKNIQYF. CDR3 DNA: TGTGCCTGGAGGGACAGGGGGCCCAAAAACATTCAGTACTTC.

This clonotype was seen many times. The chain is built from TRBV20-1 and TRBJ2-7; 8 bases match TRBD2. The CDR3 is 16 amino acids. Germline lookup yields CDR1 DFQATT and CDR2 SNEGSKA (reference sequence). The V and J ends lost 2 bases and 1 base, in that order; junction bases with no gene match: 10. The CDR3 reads CSARTSGGTISYEQYF. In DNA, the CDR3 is TGCAGTGCTAGAACCAGCGGGGGAACGATATCCTACGAGCAGTACTTC.

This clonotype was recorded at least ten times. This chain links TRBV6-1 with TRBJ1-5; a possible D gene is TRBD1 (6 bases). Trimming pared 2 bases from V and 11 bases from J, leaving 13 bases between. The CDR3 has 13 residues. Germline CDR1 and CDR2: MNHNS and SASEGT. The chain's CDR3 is CASSETGITTQHF. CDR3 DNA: TGTGCCAGCAGTGAAACAGGGATCACGACCCAGCATTTT.

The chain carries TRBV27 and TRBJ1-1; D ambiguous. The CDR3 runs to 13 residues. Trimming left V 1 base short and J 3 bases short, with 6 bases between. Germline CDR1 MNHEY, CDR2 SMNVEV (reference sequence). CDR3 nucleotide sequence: TGTGCCAGCAGTTTATTGGCCGACACTGAAGCTTTCTTT. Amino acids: CASSLLADTEAFF.

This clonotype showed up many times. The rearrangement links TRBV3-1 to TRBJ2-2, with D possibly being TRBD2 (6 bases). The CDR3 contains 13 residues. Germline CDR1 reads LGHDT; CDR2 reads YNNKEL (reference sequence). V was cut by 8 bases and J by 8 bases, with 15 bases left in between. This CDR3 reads CASARAGKGELFF. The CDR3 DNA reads TGTGCCAGCGCGAGGGCGGGAAAAGGGGAGCTGTTTTTT. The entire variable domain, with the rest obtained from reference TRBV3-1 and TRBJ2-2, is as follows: DTAVSQTPKYLVTQMGNDKSIKCEQNLGHDTMYWYKQDSKKFLKIMFSYNNKELIINETVPNRFSPKSPDKAHLNLHINSLELGDSAVYFCASARAGKGELFFGEGSRLTVL.

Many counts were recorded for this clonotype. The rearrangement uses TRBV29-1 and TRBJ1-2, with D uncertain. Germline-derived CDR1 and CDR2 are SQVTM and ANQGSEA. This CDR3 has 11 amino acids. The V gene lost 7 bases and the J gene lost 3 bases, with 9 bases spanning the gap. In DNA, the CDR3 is TGCAGCGCCCATATCTACTATGGCTACACCTTC. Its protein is CSAHIYYGYTF.

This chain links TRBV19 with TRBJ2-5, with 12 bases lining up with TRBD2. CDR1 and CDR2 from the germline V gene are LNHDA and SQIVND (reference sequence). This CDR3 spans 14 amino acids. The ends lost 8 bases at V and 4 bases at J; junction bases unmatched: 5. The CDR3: CASGKLAGGETQYF. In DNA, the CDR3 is TGTGCCAGTGGAAAACTAGCGGGAGGAGAGACCCAGTACTTC.

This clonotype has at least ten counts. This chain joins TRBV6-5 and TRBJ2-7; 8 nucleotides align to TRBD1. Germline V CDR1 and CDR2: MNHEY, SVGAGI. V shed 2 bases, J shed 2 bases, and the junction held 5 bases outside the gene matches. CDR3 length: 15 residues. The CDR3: CASSYPGTGTYEQYF. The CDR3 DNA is TGTGCCAGCAGTTACCCCGGGACAGGTACCTACGAGCAGTACTTC.

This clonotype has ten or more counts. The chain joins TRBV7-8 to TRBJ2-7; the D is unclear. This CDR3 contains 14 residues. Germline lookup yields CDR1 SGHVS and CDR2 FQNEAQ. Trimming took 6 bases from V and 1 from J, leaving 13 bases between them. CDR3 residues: CASSLVFGSYEQYF. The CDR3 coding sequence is TGTGCCAGCAGTCTAGTTTTTGGGTCCTACGAGCAGTACTTC.

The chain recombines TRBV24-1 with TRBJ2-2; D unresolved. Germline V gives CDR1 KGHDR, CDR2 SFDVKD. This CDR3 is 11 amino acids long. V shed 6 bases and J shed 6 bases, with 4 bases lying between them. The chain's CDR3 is CATSYSGELFF. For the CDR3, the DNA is TGTGCCACCAGTTACTCCGGGGAGCTGTTTTTT.

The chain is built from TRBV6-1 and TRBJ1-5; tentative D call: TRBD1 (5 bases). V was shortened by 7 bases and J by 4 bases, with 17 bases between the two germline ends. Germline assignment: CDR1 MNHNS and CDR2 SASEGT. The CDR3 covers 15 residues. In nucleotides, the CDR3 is TGTGCCAGCAAACAAAATGACAGAGGAAATCAGCCCCAGCATTTT. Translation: CASKQNDRGNQPQHF.

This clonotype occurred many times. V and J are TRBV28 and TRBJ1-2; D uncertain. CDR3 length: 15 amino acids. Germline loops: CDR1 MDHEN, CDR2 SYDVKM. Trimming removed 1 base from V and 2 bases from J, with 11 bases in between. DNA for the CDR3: TGTGCCAGCAGTTTATATTGGGAAGAGAACTATGGCTACACCTTC. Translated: CASSLYWEENYGYTF.

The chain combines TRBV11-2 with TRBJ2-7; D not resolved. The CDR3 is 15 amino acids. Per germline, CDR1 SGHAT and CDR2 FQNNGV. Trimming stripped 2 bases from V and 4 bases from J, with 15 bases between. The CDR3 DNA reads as TGTGCCAGCAGCTTAACTGACCCAATAGCTTACGAGCAGTACTTC. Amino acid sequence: CASSLTDPIAYEQYF.

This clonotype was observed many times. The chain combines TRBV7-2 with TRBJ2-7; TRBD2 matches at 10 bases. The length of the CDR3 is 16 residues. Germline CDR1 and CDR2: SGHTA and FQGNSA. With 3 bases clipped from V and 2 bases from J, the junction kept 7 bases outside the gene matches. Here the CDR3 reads CASSLAIAGGPYEQYF. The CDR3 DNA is TGTGCCAGCAGCTTGGCAATAGCGGGAGGACCCTACGAGCAGTACTTC.

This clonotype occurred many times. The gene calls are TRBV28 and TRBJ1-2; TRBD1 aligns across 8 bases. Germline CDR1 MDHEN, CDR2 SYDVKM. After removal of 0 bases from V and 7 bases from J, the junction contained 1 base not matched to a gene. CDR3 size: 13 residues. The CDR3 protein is CASSLWGQVGYTF. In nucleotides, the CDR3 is TGTGCCAGCAGTTTATGGGGACAGGTTGGCTACACCTTC.

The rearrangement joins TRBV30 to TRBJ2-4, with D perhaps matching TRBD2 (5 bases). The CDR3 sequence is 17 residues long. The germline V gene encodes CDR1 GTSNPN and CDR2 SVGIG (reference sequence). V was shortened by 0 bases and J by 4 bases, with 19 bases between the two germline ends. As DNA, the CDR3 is TGTGCCTGGAGTGTACTTGGTTCTAGCCAAGGAAAAAACATTCAGTACTTC. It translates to CAWSVLGSSQGKNIQYF.

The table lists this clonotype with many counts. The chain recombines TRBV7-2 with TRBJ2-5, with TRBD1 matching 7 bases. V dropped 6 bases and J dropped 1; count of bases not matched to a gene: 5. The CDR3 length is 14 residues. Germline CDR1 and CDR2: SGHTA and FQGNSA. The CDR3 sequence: CASRTGTAQETQYF. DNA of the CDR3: TGTGCCAGCAGAACCGGGACAGCCCAAGAGACCCAGTACTTC.

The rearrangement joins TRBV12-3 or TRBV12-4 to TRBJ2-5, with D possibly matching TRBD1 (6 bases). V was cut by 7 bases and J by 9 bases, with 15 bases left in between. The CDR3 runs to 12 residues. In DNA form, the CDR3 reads TGTGCCAGCATGTATCCTGGGGGCGCCCAGTACTTC. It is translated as CASMYPGGAQYF.

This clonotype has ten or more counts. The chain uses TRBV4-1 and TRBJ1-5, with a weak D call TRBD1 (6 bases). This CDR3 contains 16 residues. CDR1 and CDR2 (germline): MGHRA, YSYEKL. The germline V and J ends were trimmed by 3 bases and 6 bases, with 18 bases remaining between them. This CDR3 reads CASSQPPSGGSQPQHF. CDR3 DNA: TGCGCCAGCAGCCAGCCACCTAGCGGGGGCAGTCAGCCCCAGCATTTT.

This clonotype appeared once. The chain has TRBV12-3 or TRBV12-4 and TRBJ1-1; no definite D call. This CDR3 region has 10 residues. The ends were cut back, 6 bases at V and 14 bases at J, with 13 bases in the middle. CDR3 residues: CASSRIGLFF. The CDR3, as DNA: TGTGCCAGCAGCCGAATTGGACTGTTCTTT.

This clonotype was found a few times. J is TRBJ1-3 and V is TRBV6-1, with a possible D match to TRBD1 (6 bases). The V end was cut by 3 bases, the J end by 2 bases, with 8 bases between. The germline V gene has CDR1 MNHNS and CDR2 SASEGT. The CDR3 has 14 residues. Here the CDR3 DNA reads TGTGCCAGCAGTGACCCAGGGGCTGGAAACACCATATATTTT. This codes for CASSDPGAGNTIYF.

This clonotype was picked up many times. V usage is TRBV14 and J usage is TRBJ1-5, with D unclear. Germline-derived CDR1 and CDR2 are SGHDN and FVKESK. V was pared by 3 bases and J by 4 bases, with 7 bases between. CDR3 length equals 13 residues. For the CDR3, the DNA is TGTGCCAGCAGCCAGGGTCGGAATCAGCCCCAGCATTTT. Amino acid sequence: CASSQGRNQPQHF.

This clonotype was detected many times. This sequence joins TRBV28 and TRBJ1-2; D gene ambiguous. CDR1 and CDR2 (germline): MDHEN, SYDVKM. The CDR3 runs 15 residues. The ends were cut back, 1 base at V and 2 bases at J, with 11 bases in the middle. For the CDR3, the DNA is TGTGCCAGCAGTTTATATCGGGAAAGGAACTATGGCTACACCTTC. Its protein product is CASSLYRERNYGYTF.

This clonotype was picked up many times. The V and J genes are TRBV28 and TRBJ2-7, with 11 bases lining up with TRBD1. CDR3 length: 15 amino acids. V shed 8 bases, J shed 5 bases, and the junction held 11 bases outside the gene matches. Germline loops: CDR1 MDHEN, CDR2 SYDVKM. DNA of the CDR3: TGTGCCAGCCAGGGACAGGGGGTGTCTACGGACGAGCAGTACTTC. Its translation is CASQGQGVSTDEQYF.

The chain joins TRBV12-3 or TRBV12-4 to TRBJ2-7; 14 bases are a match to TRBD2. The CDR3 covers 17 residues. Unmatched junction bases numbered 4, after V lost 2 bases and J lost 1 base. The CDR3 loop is CASSLRGLAGGSYEQYF. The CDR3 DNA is TGTGCCAGCAGTTTACGAGGACTAGCGGGAGGATCCTACGAGCAGTACTTC.

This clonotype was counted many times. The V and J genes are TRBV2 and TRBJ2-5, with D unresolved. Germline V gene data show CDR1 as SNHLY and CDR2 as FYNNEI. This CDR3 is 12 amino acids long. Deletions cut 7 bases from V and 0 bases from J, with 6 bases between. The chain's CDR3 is CASIGNQETQYF. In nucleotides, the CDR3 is TGTGCCAGCATAGGAAACCAAGAGACCCAGTACTTC. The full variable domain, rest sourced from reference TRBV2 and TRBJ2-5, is EPEVTQTPSHQVTQMGQEVILRCVPISNHLYFYWYRQILGQKVEFLVSFYNNEISEKSEIFDDQFSVERPDGSNFTLKIRSTKLEDSAMYFCASIGNQETQYFGPGTRLLVL.

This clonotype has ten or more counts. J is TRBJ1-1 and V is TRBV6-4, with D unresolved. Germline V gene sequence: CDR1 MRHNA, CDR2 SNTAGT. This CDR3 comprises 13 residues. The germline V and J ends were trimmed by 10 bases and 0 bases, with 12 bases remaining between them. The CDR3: CAIPIHMNTEAFF. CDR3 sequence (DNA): TGTGCCATCCCTATTCACATGAACACTGAAGCTTTCTTT.